This TCR beta chain was sequenced for a study of blood T cell repertoires in COVID-19. In the study overall: In each case, the material was cDNA or gDNA derived from T cells, B-cell-depleted T cells, or PBMCs.

The method was immunoSEQ multiplex PCR; TCRdb's version includes in-frame clones alone and lacks a portion of them. Of some 240,000 clones listed, roughly 89% were seen once; the top ten hold roughly 5%. This clone has only a few counts. Germline loops: CDR1 SGHKS, CDR2 YYEKEE (reference sequence). V dropped 3 bases and J dropped 0 bases, with 10 bases sitting between them. The CDR3 runs 15 residues. Source material: peripheral blood. The chain uses TRBV5-5 and TRBJ1-3; maybe TRBD1 (5 bases). The sequence derives from a woman in her thirties or forties who had recovered from COVID-19. The CDR3 nucleotides read TGTGCCAGCAGCTCGACAGATTACTCTGGAAACACCATATATTTT. This translates into CASSSTDYSGNTIYF.